This entry lists 30 T cell receptor beta chains sequenced from one sample in a study of human T cells and chemical hapten exposure. Regarding time point: patch test 1, 2 weeks after DPC sensitization. The sample's treatment: therapeutic diphenylcyclopropenone sensitization with weekly scalp DPC. Before extraction, the whole blood was not fractionated, and total RNA was taken from it. One entry per CDR3 protein, called by TCRdb with MiXCR from the RACE reads. The sample holds fewer than 45,000 distinct CDR3 sequences, approximately 3.6% seen once. Specimen: whole blood, collected in connection with sensitization to the hapten diphenylcyclopropenone (DPC). These receptors came from a man in his forties or fifties with alopecia areata. Some clones in this sample may be carry-over from other donors' samples.

This clonotype has ten or more counts. The chain combines TRBV20-1 with TRBJ2-1, with TRBD2 as a possible D gene (6 bases). Germline CDR1 DFQATT, CDR2 SNEGSKA (reference sequence). The CDR3 length is 14 residues. Trimming left V 4 bases short and J 0 bases short, with 10 bases between. The CDR3 coding sequence is TGCAGTGCTAAGTCAGCGGGCTCCTACAATGAGCAGTTCTTC. It codes for CSAKSAGSYNEQFF.

There are many counts of this clonotype. The chain joins TRBV29-1 to TRBJ1-1, with D hard to call. The CDR3 loop spans 13 amino acids. The ends were cut back, 5 bases at V and 1 base at J, with 11 bases in the middle. Germline CDR1 and CDR2: SQVTM and ANQGSEA. This CDR3 reads CSVMGGENTEAFF. The CDR3 coding sequence is TGCAGCGTTATGGGCGGGGAGAACACTGAAGCTTTCTTT.

This clonotype was observed at least ten times. The chain links TRBV20-1 to TRBJ2-7, with D perhaps being TRBD1 or TRBD2 (5 bases each). Per germline, CDR1 DFQATT and CDR2 SNEGSKA (reference sequence). This CDR3 is built from 14 residues. Trimming shortened V by 2 bases and J by 3 bases, and 14 bases separated the two germline ends. CDR3 in amino acids: CSARSRGRLYEQYF. For the CDR3, the DNA is TGCAGTGCTAGAAGTAGGGGACGACTCTACGAGCAGTACTTC.

This clonotype was observed at least ten times. The CDR3 coding sequence is TGTGCCAGCAGCTTTAGGACAGGGGACGCGAACACCATATATTTT. Translation gives CASSFRTGDANTIYF. The chain carries TRBV7-9 and TRBJ1-3; 9 bases line up with TRBD1. This CDR3 region has 15 residues. Germline values: CDR1 SEHNR, CDR2 FQNEAQ (reference sequence). The V gene end was trimmed by 3 bases and the J gene end by 7 bases; junction bases not matched to a gene: 7.

Many counts were recorded for this clonotype. The chain has TRBV7-3 and TRBJ1-6; D might be TRBD1 (6 bases). The CDR3 contains 16 residues. Germline V lookup: CDR1 SGHTA, CDR2 FQGTGA. With 5 bases removed from V and 3 bases from J, the gap between germline ends came to 14 bases. The CDR3 DNA reads TGTGCCAGCAGCATACAGGGAGGTGACTATAATTCACCCCTCCACTTT. Translated: CASSIQGGDYNSPLHF.

The table lists this clonotype with a few counts. The gene calls are TRBV28 and TRBJ2-7; TRBD1 aligns across 8 bases. The CDR3 runs to 11 residues. Germline V gene data show CDR1 as MDHEN and CDR2 as SYDVKM. Trimming at V came to 10 bases and at J to 5 bases, leaving 4 bases not matched to a gene. The CDR3 protein is CAIRQGHEQYF. In DNA form, the CDR3 reads TGTGCCATCAGACAGGGGCACGAGCAGTACTTC.

This clonotype was observed at least ten times. The rearrangement links TRBV6-5 to TRBJ2-3; 14 nucleotides match TRBD2. The CDR3 runs to 16 residues. V was pared by 7 bases and J by 1 base, with 4 bases of the junction left unmatched. CDR1 and CDR2 from the germline V gene are MNHEY and SVGAGI. In DNA form, the CDR3 reads TGTGCCAGCACCGGACTAGCGGGAGGACGCACAGATACGCAGTATTTT. Its translation is CASTGLAGGRTDTQYF.

This clonotype has at least ten counts. CDR3 protein: CASSYERVSVEQFF. In DNA, the CDR3 is TGTGCCAGCAGTTACGAGAGGGTTAGCGTTGAGCAGTTCTTC. The chain is built from TRBV6-5 and TRBJ2-1; a weak D match, TRBD2 (5 bases). Deletions cut 2 bases from V and 9 bases from J, with 14 bases between. In germline, CDR1 is MNHEY, CDR2 SVGAGI. The CDR3 contains 14 residues.

This clonotype was seen only a few times. This chain connects TRBV15 to TRBJ2-3; 12 bases are a match to TRBD2. Germline trimming cut 6 bases from V and 6 bases from J; bases unmatched to any gene: 7. Germline CDR1 LNHNV, CDR2 YYDKDF (reference sequence). The CDR3 length is 15 residues. As DNA, the CDR3 is TGTGCCACCAGTCCTAGCGGGAGGGCCTTTGATACGCAGTATTTT. This encodes CATSPSGRAFDTQYF.

This clonotype appeared many times. This chain joins TRBV6-2 or TRBV6-3 and TRBJ2-7; D not resolved. This CDR3 region has 11 residues. Germline V gives CDR1 MNHEY, CDR2 SVGEGT. Trimming took off 5 bases at V and 5 bases at J, with 7 bases between the two ends. The CDR3 sequence: CASSPLNEQYF. The CDR3 DNA follows: TGTGCCAGCAGTCCCCTGAACGAGCAGTACTTC.

This clonotype occurred many times. The chain carries TRBV7-2 and TRBJ2-1; D is possibly TRBD1 or TRBD2 (6 bases each). Trimming took 5 bases from V and 4 from J, leaving 15 bases between them. CDR3 length equals 15 residues. The germline CDR1 and CDR2 sequences are SGHTA and FQGNSA. The CDR3 reads CASSQGGTAYNEQFF. DNA for the CDR3: TGTGCCAGCAGCCAAGGGGGGACTGCATACAATGAGCAGTTCTTC.

This clonotype was seen more than once but under ten times. The chain is built from TRBV7-6 and TRBJ1-4, with D possibly matching TRBD1 (6 bases). The V gene's germline CDR1 is SGHVS and CDR2 FNYEAQ. CDR3 length: 15 amino acids. V gave up 5 bases and J gave up 1 base, with 11 bases separating them. CDR3: CASSPQQGTNEKLFF. CDR3 bases: TGTGCCAGCAGCCCACAACAGGGAACTAATGAAAAACTGTTTTTT.

Only a few counts were recorded for this clonotype. This CDR3 reads CASSQGGQGFSNQPQHF. CDR3 coding DNA: TGCGCCAGCAGCCAGGGGGGACAGGGGTTCAGCAATCAGCCCCAGCATTTT. The chain uses TRBV4-1 and TRBJ1-5, with TRBD1 matching 10 bases. Germline trimming cut 3 bases from V and 1 base from J; bases unmatched to any gene: 6. CDR3 length equals 17 residues. Germline lookup yields CDR1 MGHRA and CDR2 YSYEKL.

This clonotype showed up many times. This rearrangement joins TRBV9 to TRBJ1-1, with D hard to call. From germline, CDR1 is SGDLS and CDR2 YYNGEE. Trimming cost V 3 bases and J 0 bases, with 9 bases left between them. The CDR3 contains 14 residues. The CDR3 DNA follows: TGTGCCAGCAGCGCCTCACATCTGAACACTGAAGCTTTCTTT. As protein: CASSASHLNTEAFF.

This clonotype appeared many times. The chain links TRBV28 to TRBJ2-3, with D possibly matching TRBD2 (6 bases). CDR3 length: 14 amino acids. Trimming stripped 5 bases from V and 4 bases from J, with 13 bases between. Germline V gene lookup returns CDR1 MDHEN and CDR2 SYDVKM. CDR3: CASSAGGPADTQYF. As DNA, the CDR3 is TGTGCCAGCAGTGCTGGAGGGCCTGCAGATACGCAGTATTTT.

This clonotype was seen ten or more times. This rearrangement joins TRBV5-1 to TRBJ2-3; the D is unclear. The V and J ends lost 4 bases and 5 bases respectively, with 11 bases between them. The CDR3 is 13 residues long. Germline V gene data show CDR1 as SGHRS and CDR2 as YFSETQ. The chain's CDR3 is CASSHARLDTQYF. The CDR3 DNA sequence: TGCGCCAGCAGCCATGCTCGACTAGATACGCAGTATTTT.

This clonotype has a count of ten or more. The chain links TRBV28 to TRBJ1-6; no reliable D call. This CDR3 spans 14 amino acids. Trimming left V 2 bases short and J 7 bases short, with 9 bases between. CDR1 is MDHEN, CDR2 SYDVKM, per germline. CDR3 amino acids: CASSLHSRNSPLHF. DNA of the CDR3: TGTGCCAGCAGTTTACATTCGAGGAATTCACCCCTCCACTTT.

V and J are TRBV18 and TRBJ1-1; 8 positions match TRBD1. The J segment lost 3 bases and the V segment lost 3 bases, leaving 9 bases of the junction unmatched. The germline gives CDR1 KGHSH, CDR2 LQKENI. This CDR3 is 16 amino acids long. Here the CDR3 DNA reads TGTGCCAGCTCACCTCTCGGACAGGGTATGGACACTGAAGCTTTCTTT. The encoded protein is CASSPLGQGMDTEAFF.

Ten or more counts support this clonotype. The chain recombines TRBV6-5 with TRBJ2-3, with TRBD2 identical over 10 bases. V shed 6 bases, J shed 5 bases, and the junction held 8 bases outside the gene matches. The length of the CDR3 is 15 residues. The germline V gene has CDR1 MNHEY and CDR2 SVGAGI. The CDR3 bases are TGTGCCAGCAGACGCCTAGCGGGAGCCGGAGATACGCAGTATTTT. Translation: CASRRLAGAGDTQYF.

This clonotype has at least ten counts. V is TRBV7-2 and J is TRBJ1-4; possible D gene TRBD1, 6 bases. The CDR3 sequence is 14 residues long. The germline V and J ends were trimmed by 6 bases and 6 bases, with 14 bases remaining between them. The V gene's germline CDR1 is SGHTA and CDR2 FQGNSA. The chain's CDR3 is CASSRQALDEKLFF. CDR3 coding DNA: TGTGCCAGCAGTCGACAGGCACTGGATGAAAAACTGTTTTTT.

This clonotype was counted ten times or more. A read error may account for a junction end that differs from germline. This chain links TRBV7-7 with TRBJ2-2; 7 bases agree with TRBD2. The CDR3 spans 15 residues. In germline, CDR1 is SSHAT, CDR2 FNYEAQ (reference sequence). CDR3 sequence (DNA): TGTGCTAGCAGCCAAGGTGCGGGAGAAACCGGGGAGCTGTTTTTT. The encoded protein is CASSQGAGETGELFF.

This clonotype was recorded many times. The chain carries TRBV4-1 and TRBJ2-1; 8 bases map to TRBD2. Germline lookup yields CDR1 MGHRA and CDR2 YSYEKL. The CDR3 loop spans 16 amino acids. V was pared by 3 bases and J by 5 bases, with 9 bases of the junction left unmatched. CDR3 region: CASSQFEREPHNEQFF. The CDR3 coding sequence is TGCGCCAGCAGCCAGTTCGAGCGGGAGCCCCACAATGAGCAGTTCTTC.

This clonotype was counted many times. The chain employs TRBV28 and TRBJ2-6; 7 bases fit TRBD2. The CDR3 is 15 amino acids. Germline values: CDR1 MDHEN, CDR2 SYDVKM. J was trimmed by 2 bases and V by 6 bases; bases with no gene match: 4. Here the CDR3 DNA reads TGTGCCAGCAGAACTGGGGGGGCTGGGGCCAACGTCCTGACTTTC. This translates into CASRTGGAGANVLTF.

This clonotype came up many times. V usage is TRBV7-2 and J usage is TRBJ2-3; 8 bases agree with TRBD1. Germline CDR1 SGHTA, CDR2 FQGNSA. This CDR3 is built from 14 residues. Unmatched junction bases numbered 4, after V lost 2 bases and J lost 6 bases. Written as DNA, the CDR3 is TGTGCCAGCAGCTTACTACAGGGGGTCGATACGCAGTATTTT. This translates into CASSLLQGVDTQYF.

This clonotype came up many times. The genes are TRBV5-4 and TRBJ2-5; a possible D gene is TRBD1 (6 bases). Germline V gives CDR1 SGHNT, CDR2 YYREEE (reference sequence). CDR3 size: 14 residues. V was cut by 4 bases and J by 1 base, with 11 bases left in between. CDR3 amino acids: CASSPPDSQETQYF. Written as DNA, the CDR3 is TGTGCCAGCAGCCCTCCGGACAGCCAAGAGACCCAGTACTTC.

This clonotype was counted ten times or more. This rearrangement joins TRBV27 to TRBJ1-1; D possibly corresponds to TRBD1 (5 bases). Germline CDR1 and CDR2: MNHEY and SMNVEV (reference sequence). The CDR3 is made up of 14 amino acids. Trimming shortened V by 5 bases and J by 4 bases, and 14 bases separated the two germline ends. Here the CDR3 DNA reads TGTGCCAGCAGTAAACGGGGACCGATCACTGAAGCTTTCTTT. Translation gives CASSKRGPITEAFF.

This clonotype has ten or more counts. The rearrangement joins TRBV7-8 to TRBJ2-2; no definite D call. V was clipped by 0 bases and J by 8 bases, with 1 base between them. There are 11 residues in the CDR3. CDR1 is SGHVS and CDR2 is FQNEAQ in the germline V gene. CDR3 in DNA: TGTGCCAGCAGCTTAGCAGGGGAGCTGTTTTTT. This codes for CASSLAGELFF.

This clonotype appeared many times. The chain carries TRBV6-6 and TRBJ2-6, with D perhaps matching TRBD2 (5 bases). This CDR3 spans 13 amino acids. V was trimmed by 8 bases and J by 0 bases, leaving 5 bases between them. Germline CDR1 reads MNHNY; CDR2 reads SVGAGI (reference sequence). The CDR3 region is CASEGSGANVLTF. In DNA form, the CDR3 reads TGTGCCAGCGAGGGCTCTGGGGCCAACGTCCTGACTTTC.

This clonotype was seen a few times. Germline is not matched at one junction end, which may reflect a read error. The J gene is TRBJ1-2, the V gene TRBV4-3; D perhaps matches TRBD1 (5 bases). This CDR3 spans 16 amino acids. Germline CDR1 reads LGHNA; CDR2 reads YSLEER. As DNA, the CDR3 is TGTGCCAGCAGCCAAGCCTATGGGGCAGCCCAATATGGCTACACCTTC. Its protein is CASSQAYGAAQYGYTF.

This clonotype has at least ten counts. V gene TRBV15 combines with J gene TRBJ1-5; weak D call: TRBD1 (5 bases). Trimming took 6 bases from V and 8 from J, leaving 14 bases between them. Per the germline V gene, CDR1 is LNHNV and CDR2 is YYDKDF (reference sequence). CDR3 length: 13 amino acids. The CDR3 loop is CATSRDQGEPQHF. The CDR3 coding sequence is TGTGCCACCAGTAGGGACCAAGGGGAGCCCCAGCATTTT. Variable domain in full (rest from reference TRBV15 and TRBJ1-5): DAMVIQNPRYQVTQFGKPVTLSCSQTLNHNVMYWYQQKSSQAPKLLFHYYDKDFNNEADTPDNFQSRRPNTSFCFLDIRSPGLGDTAMYLCATSRDQGEPQHFGDGTRLSIL.